The 7 T cell receptor beta chains given below trace back to one sample, sequenced in a study of blood T cell repertoires in COVID-19. Clones were sequenced by immunoSEQ multiplex PCR, and TCRdb holds only the in-frame ones, with some missing. This sample has a few hundred thousand clones, with approximately 90% found just once. Sequenced input: peripheral blood. The receptors come from a young woman who had recovered from COVID-19.

This chain links TRBV4-1 with TRBJ1-1; D is perhaps TRBD1 (6 bases). The V gene's germline CDR1 is MGHRA and CDR2 YSYEKL. Trimming stripped 4 bases from V and 4 bases from J, with 16 bases between. The CDR3 consists of 15 residues. This chain's CDR3 is CASSPHTGFGTEAFF. DNA of the CDR3: TGCGCCAGCAGCCCCCACACAGGGTTCGGCACTGAAGCTTTCTTT.

The chain recombines TRBV13 with TRBJ2-7; D perhaps matches TRBD1 (6 bases). This CDR3 has 16 amino acids. Germline values: CDR1 PRHDT, CDR2 FYEKMQ (reference sequence). Trimming took 2 bases from V and 2 from J, leaving 16 bases between them. As DNA, the CDR3 is TGTGCCAGCAGCTTAACTACAGGGACGGTACCCTACGAGCAGTACTTC. Its translation is CASSLTTGTVPYEQYF.

This clone showed up just once. Here the CDR3 reads CASSFAGTYEQYF. Written as DNA, the CDR3 is TGTGCCAGCAGTTTCGCAGGAACCTACGAGCAGTACTTC. The chain uses TRBV27 and TRBJ2-7; no definite D call. Germline-derived CDR1 and CDR2 are MNHEY and SMNVEV (reference sequence). V lost 3 bases, J lost 2 bases, and 8 bases lay in between. CDR3 length: 13 amino acids.

The CDR3 is CASYRGTEAFF. DNA of the CDR3: TGTGCCAGCTACAGGGGCACTGAAGCTTTCTTT. The chain combines TRBV6-5 with TRBJ1-1, with TRBD1 identical over 7 bases. The CDR3 runs to 11 residues. J gave up 4 bases and V 8 bases, and 1 base lay outside the gene matches. Germline CDR1 is MNHEY and CDR2 is SVGAGI.

This sequence joins TRBV4-3 and TRBJ2-1; 8 nucleotides line up with TRBD2. Germline lookup yields CDR1 LGHNA and CDR2 YSLEER. CDR3 length: 16 amino acids. V was clipped by 0 bases and J by 3 bases; unmatched bases: 4. CDR3 in DNA: TGCGCCAGCAGCCAAGAGGGCGGGAGGTACTACAATGAGCAGTTCTTC. Residues: CASSQEGGRYYNEQFF.

The chain combines TRBV21-1 with TRBJ2-3; the table's D call, TRBD2, has no DNA check behind it. TRBV21-1 is an annotated pseudogene. The length of the CDR3 is 12 residues. CDR3 sequence (DNA): TGTGCCAGCAGCAGCGTTACAGATACGCAGTATTTT. Encoded protein: CASSSVTDTQYF.

The gene calls are TRBV7-8 and TRBJ2-6; tentatively, D is TRBD1 (6 bases). V dropped 5 bases and J dropped 2 bases, with 10 bases sitting between them. Germline V gives CDR1 SGHVS, CDR2 FQNEAQ. This CDR3 has 15 residues. The chain's CDR3 is CASSHRVTGANVLTF. CDR3 DNA sequence: TGTGCCAGCAGCCACAGGGTAACTGGGGCCAACGTCCTGACTTTC.